What follows is one TCR beta chain and its context. Its antigen is still unknown. As part of sample collection, lesional scalp punch biopsies and peripheral blood were taken from alopecia areata patients. Extraction and reverse transcription of RNA yielded cDNA as the sequencing template. TCRdb's table, derived via immunoSEQ multiplex PCR, lists solely in-frame clones and lacks some. Of some 7,500 clones in the sample, around 55% were seen once. This sample is drawn from a study of CD8+ T cells in alopecia areata. For the study at large: The drug, oral tofacitinib, was given to treated patients at 5 to 10 mg twice daily. Study outcomes and limitations: Especially in alopecia totalis/universalis, lesional scalp showed greater clonality than normal scalp did. The study also sequences resident alphabeta T cells of normal skin in scalp samples. Possibly because of HLA-related factors, TCR sharing was less clear across patients than in mice.

Deletions cut 1 base from V and 6 bases from J, with 7 bases between. Germline CDR1 is SQVTM and CDR2 is ANQGSEA. The CDR3 spans 11 residues. Source: skin, taken at week 0. This rearrangement joins TRBV29-1 to TRBJ2-7; D gene ambiguous. The TCR was taken from a human donor with alopecia areata. CDR3 sequence (DNA): TGCAGCGTTGAAGTAGCCAGCGAGCAGTACTTC. Translated, it gives CSVEVASEQYF.